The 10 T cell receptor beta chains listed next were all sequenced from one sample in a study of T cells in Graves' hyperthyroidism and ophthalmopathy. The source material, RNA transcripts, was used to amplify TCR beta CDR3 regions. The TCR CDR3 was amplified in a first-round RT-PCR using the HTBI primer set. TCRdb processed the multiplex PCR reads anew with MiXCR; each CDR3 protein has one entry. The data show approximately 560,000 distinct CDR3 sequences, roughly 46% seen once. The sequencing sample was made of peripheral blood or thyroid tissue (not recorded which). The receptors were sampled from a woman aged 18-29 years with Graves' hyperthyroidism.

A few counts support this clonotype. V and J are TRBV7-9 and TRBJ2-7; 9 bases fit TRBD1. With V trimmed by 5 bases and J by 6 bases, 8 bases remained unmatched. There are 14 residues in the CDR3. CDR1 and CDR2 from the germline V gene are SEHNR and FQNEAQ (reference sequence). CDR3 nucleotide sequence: TGTGCCAGCAGCGACAGGGGGGACAAGGGCGAGCAGTACTTC. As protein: CASSDRGDKGEQYF.

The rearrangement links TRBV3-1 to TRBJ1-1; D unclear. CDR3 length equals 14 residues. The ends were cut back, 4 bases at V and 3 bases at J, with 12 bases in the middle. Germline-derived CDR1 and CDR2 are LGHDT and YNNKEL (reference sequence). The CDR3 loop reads CASSPILDDTEAFF. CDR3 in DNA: TGTGCCAGCAGCCCAATCCTAGACGACACTGAAGCTTTCTTT.

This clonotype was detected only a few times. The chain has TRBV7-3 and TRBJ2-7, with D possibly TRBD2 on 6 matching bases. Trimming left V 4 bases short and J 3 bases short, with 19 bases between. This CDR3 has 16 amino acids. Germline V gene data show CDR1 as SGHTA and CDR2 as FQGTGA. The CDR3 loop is CASSSSAGNPHYEQYF. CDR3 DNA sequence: TGTGCCAGCAGCTCCTCCGCGGGGAACCCCCACTACGAGCAGTACTTC.

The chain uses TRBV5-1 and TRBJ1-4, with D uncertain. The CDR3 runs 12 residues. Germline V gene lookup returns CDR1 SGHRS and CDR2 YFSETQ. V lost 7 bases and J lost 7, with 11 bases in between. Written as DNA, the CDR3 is TGCGCCAGCGCTACAGAGGGTGAAAAACTGTTTTTT. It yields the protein CASATEGEKLFF.

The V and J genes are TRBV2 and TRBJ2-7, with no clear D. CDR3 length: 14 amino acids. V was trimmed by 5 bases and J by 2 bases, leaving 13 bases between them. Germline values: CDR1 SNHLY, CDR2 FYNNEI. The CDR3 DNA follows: TGTGCCAGCAGTCCCGGACGCGGCCCCTACGAGCAGTACTTC. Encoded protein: CASSPGRGPYEQYF.

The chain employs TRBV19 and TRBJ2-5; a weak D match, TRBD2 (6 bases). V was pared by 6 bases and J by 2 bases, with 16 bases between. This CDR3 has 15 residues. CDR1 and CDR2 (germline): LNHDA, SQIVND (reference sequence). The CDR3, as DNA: TGTGCCAGTAGCCCAGAGGGCGGGGTGCAAGAGACCCAGTACTTC. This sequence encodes CASSPEGGVQETQYF.

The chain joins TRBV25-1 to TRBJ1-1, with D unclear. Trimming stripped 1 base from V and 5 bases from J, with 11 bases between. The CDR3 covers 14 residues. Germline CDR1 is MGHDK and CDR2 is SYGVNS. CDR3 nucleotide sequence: TGTGCCAGCAGTGAATTTGCGACGAAGACTGAAGCTTTCTTT. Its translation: CASSEFATKTEAFF. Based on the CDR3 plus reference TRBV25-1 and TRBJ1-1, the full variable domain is EADIYQTPRYLVIGTGKKITLECSQTMGHDKMYWYQQDPGMELHLIHYSYGVNSTEKGDLSSESTVSRIRTEHFPLTLESARPSHTSQYLCASSEFATKTEAFFGQGTRLTVV.

CDR3 protein: CASTSPALSYEQYF. DNA of the CDR3: TGTGCCAGCACCTCTCCGGCCCTCTCTTACGAGCAGTACTTC. The chain uses TRBV7-9 and TRBJ2-7; D is ambiguous. The CDR3 extends over 14 amino acids. Germline values: CDR1 SEHNR, CDR2 FQNEAQ (reference sequence). V was shortened by 7 bases and J by 4 bases, with 17 bases between the two germline ends.

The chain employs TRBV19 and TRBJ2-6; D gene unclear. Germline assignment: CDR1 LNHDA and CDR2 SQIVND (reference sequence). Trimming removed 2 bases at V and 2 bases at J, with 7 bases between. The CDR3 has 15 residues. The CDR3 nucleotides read TGTGCCAGTAGTATAATGACGGCTGGGGCCAACGTCCTGACTTTC. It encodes CASSIMTAGANVLTF.

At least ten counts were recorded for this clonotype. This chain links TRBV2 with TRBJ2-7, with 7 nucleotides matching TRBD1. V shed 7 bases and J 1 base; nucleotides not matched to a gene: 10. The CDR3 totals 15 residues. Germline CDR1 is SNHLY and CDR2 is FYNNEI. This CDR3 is CASNIPGQRSYEQYF. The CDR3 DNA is TGTGCCAGCAACATACCGGGACAGCGATCCTACGAGCAGTACTTC.